The sequence of this T cell receptor (beta chain) was determined in a study of T cells in Graves' hyperthyroidism and ophthalmopathy (dated by TCRdb to between 2018 and 2020). For the study in its entirety: Peripheral blood was sampled at the time of initial diagnosis, prior to any treatment. Following sampling, methimazole starting at 30 mg daily was given to hyperthyroidism patients, and high-dose intravenous methylprednisolone was given to ophthalmopathy patients. The approximately 100 discovery patients were divided at random into training and test sets in a 7:3 ratio. A discovery cohort of about a hundred patients, about 44 with Graves' ophthalmopathy and about 60 with stable Graves' hyperthyroidism, was used to find distinguishing TCR V-J signatures. The paper reports TCR Vbeta CDR3 sequencing of 140 or so peripheral blood samples: approximately 41 ophthalmopathy, under 80 hyperthyroidism and around 17 progressor patients. The study also compared thyroid tissue and blood T-cell repertoires from 6 or 7 Graves' hyperthyroidism patients. Prospective prediction of ophthalmopathy was tested in an independent validation cohort consisting of fewer than 20 hyperthyroidism patients and more than 15 patients who later progressed to ophthalmopathy.

This clonotype was observed many times. The antigen it recognizes is unknown. Within one base of it there is no much larger clone, and no base qualities were kept. The TCR beta CDR3 regions were amplified from RNA transcripts. For the first round of RT-PCR on the TCR CDR3, the HTBI primer set was used together with the Qiagen OneStep RT-PCR kit. The libraries were constructed in a second round of multiplex PCR and then size-selected and purified. Sequencing of the libraries was done on an Illumina HiSeq2000 using paired-end 100 bp reads. The authors processed their data as follows. SOAPnuke was used to process the raw data, with reads discarded if the reads contained adapters or uncalled bases, had a mean Phred below 15, or lacked an exact constant-primer or identifier match. High-quality paired reads were merged with COPE v1.2.5, and unique nucleotide sequences were defined as clonotypes. Clonotypes were aligned to IMGT TRBV, TRBD and TRBJ reference segments using MiTCR v1.1. The analysis included only V-J combinations with a frequency above 0.0001, which together covered approximately 99% of the repertoires. The TCS score was defined as the ratio of F50 (clonal expansion) to E x V (chaos), calculated using BLOSUM62-based TCRdist between CDR3 peptides within each V-J. Welch's t-statistics and random forest reduced some 510 V-J features to 13, which were used in a naive Bayes classifier (R e1071). TCRdb reanalyzed the raw reads on its own, using fastp at Q25 for trimming and MiXCR for clone calling, and kept in-frame beta chains. CDR3 protein duplicates are merged, each entry listing the most common genes and DNA. The V and J calls, along with clone size, are taken from TCRdb and not from the paper's own processing. The sample table shows around 440,000 distinct CDR3 sequences, and approximately 15% are seen once. The ten largest clones take up 7.7% of the sample.

Looking up the germline V gene (reference sequence) yields CDR1 DFQATT and CDR2 SNEGSKA. The CDR3 measures 13 amino acids from cysteine to phenylalanine. Just CDR3 DNA is preserved here, 39 bases in frame from base 1. V sheds 4 bases and J sheds 9 bases, leaving 16 bases between their ends. Findings and caveats that apply to the study as a whole: Most expanded thyroid clonotypes (frequency above 0.001) were also detected in blood, suggesting blood repertoires may reflect thyroid immune responses. No statistical method was used to set the sample size in advance, and investigators knew the group allocation. A model built on a 13 V-J signature distinguished ophthalmopathy from stable hyperthyroidism, reaching roughly 88% sensitivity and about 81% specificity in cross-validation and 80%/75% in testing. In validation, the model predicted progression to ophthalmopathy with approximately 71% sensitivity and over 72% specificity, a median of 6.5 months before onset.

Stable Graves' hyperthyroidism was defined as no progression to ophthalmopathy during 18 months of follow-up. Hyperthyroidism patients were newly diagnosed, had a disease duration of under 2 months, and were aged 18 to 65 years. Exclusion was applied to patients with uncontrolled infections, other autoimmune diseases, pregnancy or lactation. Diagnoses relied on clinical symptoms, serum thyroxine and TRAb, thyroid ultrasound and orbital computed tomography. Ficoll-Paque density gradient centrifugation was used to isolate PBMCs from about 9 ml of fresh peripheral blood. Total RNA was extracted using Trizol reagent, and RNA quality was assessed on an Agilent 2100 Bioanalyzer.

The TCR comes from a woman under 30 with Graves' hyperthyroidism. The sequencing input was blood. The chain employs TRBV20-1 and TRBJ2-4; D gene: possibly TRBD2, on 5 matching bases. The CDR3 reads as follows: CSATLAGRGIQYF. The DNA is TGCAGTGCTACCCTCGCGGGCCGAGGCATTCAGTACTTC.